The rows below give T cell receptor beta chains drawn from one sample of a study of neoadjuvant anti-PD-1 for oral cavity cancer. This table comes from immunoSEQ multiplex PCR, and its TCRdb copy is limited to in-frame clones, with some not included. The sample has 55,000 to 75,000 clones; 86% are singletons. The sample was PBMCs, taken after nivolumab (anti-PD-1) treatment. These receptors originate from a person aged 35 to 85 with oral cavity squamous cell carcinoma. The CDR3 runs from the conserved cysteine through the conserved F or W. The D gene is left open where the match is weak. Expanded clones get a size class; other rows say once, few or many, or leave the size out.

j_call clone_size v_call d_call cdr3_nt cdr3_aa
TRBJ1-4 - TRBV2 - TGTGCCACCACTAAGGAGGATTTCACCAATCTTGCAACTAATGAAAAACTGTTTTTT CATTKEDFTNLATNEKLFF
TRBJ2-5 - TRBV10-3 - TGTGCCATCAGTGAGGGGGAGACCCAGTACTTC CAISEGETQYF
TRBJ2-7 - TRBV18 - TGTGCCAGCTCACCCAGTCCCTACGAGCAGTACTTC CASSPSPYEQYF
TRBJ2-2 - TRBV7-7 TRBD1 TGTGCTAGCAGCCTTGGGACAGGGAATCCCGGGGAGCTGTTTTTT CASSLGTGNPGELFF
TRBJ1-5 - TRBV2 - TGTGCCAGCAGGACGACGGGGGGCAATCAGCCCCAGCATTTT CASRTTGGNQPQHF
TRBJ2-7 - TRBV10-3 TRBD1 TGTGCCATCAGTGAGTCGACAGGGTCCTACGAGCAGTACTTC CAISESTGSYEQYF
TRBJ1-2 - TRBV19 - TGTGCCAGTAGTGTTCCGGGACGGAACTATGGCTACACCTTC CASSVPGRNYGYTF
TRBJ2-7 - TRBV30 TRBD1 TGTGCACTGGACGAAGGACAGGGTTATTACGAGCAGTACTTC CALDEGQGYYEQYF
TRBJ2-2 - TRBV19 TRBD1 TGTGCCAGTAGAAAAACAGGGGCGAACACCGGGGAGCTGTTTTTT CASRKTGANTGELFF
TRBJ2-2 - TRBV11-3 - TGTGCCAGCAGCCCCAGGAGAACCGGGGAGCTGTTTTTT CASSPRRTGELFF
TRBJ1-2 - TRBV7-9 TRBD1 TGTGCCAGCAGCAAATCCCGGGACAGGGGTGGTGGCTACACCTTC CASSKSRDRGGGYTF
TRBJ2-7 - TRBV27 - TGTGCCAGCAGTTCGGGCCACTACGAGCAGTACTTC CASSSGHYEQYF
TRBJ2-1 - TRBV5-6 TRBD2 TGTGCCAGCAGCATGGGACTAGCGGGGAGCAATGAGCAGTTCTTC CASSMGLAGSNEQFF
TRBJ2-7 - TRBV7-6 TRBD1 TGTGCCAGCAGCTTATCCGGGACAGGGCCCTACGAGCAGTACTTC CASSLSGTGPYEQYF
TRBJ1-5 - TRBV2 - TGTGCCAGCACCCCGGGGCCAGGGATGGGCCAGCCCCAGCATTTT CASTPGPGMGQPQHF
TRBJ1-1 - TRBV9 - TGTGCCAGCAGCGGAACAGGTTCCATGAACACTGAAGCTTTCTTT CASSGTGSMNTEAFF
TRBJ1-5 - TRBV19 - TGTGCCAGTAGTCCCCGGCGGTTCGATGTGTCCCAGCATTTT CASSPRRFDVSQHF
TRBJ2-4 - TRBV6-6 TRBD2 TGTGCCAGCAGCCTGAGACTAGCGAGACTTAAAAACATTCAGTACTTC CASSLRLARLKNIQYF
TRBJ2-3 once TRBV19 - TGTGCCAGTAGTATTGGGGGTACTAGCACAGATACGCAGTATTTT CASSIGGTSTDTQYF
TRBJ2-3 - TRBV5-1 TRBD2 TGCGCCAGCAGCGGAACTAGCGGGAGCACAGATACGCAGTATTTT CASSGTSGSTDTQYF
TRBJ2-2 - TRBV5-1 - TGCGCCAGCAGCTTGGCTAGCGCCGGGGAGCTGTTTTTT CASSLASAGELFF
TRBJ2-4 - TRBV27 TRBD1 TGTGCCAGCCGACTCCGACAGGGTGTAGGGAACATTCAGTACTTC CASRLRQGVGNIQYF
TRBJ1-3 - TRBV2 - TGTGCCAGCACCAGGGACGGCGGTGTTGGAAACACCATATATTTT CASTRDGGVGNTIYF
TRBJ2-6 - TRBV19 - TGTGCCAGTAGTATGGGATTCTCTGGGGCCAACGTCCTGACTTTC CASSMGFSGANVLTF
TRBJ1-2 - TRBV7-2 - TGTGCCAGCAGCTTAGTTGGGGGGGAGGCTAACTATGGCTACACCTTC CASSLVGGEANYGYTF